This T cell receptor beta chain stems from a study of vaccination effects on CD4 cells after COVID-19. Before any sequencing was done, the ViraFEST assay used viral peptide pools to expand antigen-specific CD4+ T cells. Culture lasted 10 days before CD4+ T cell isolation. Each participant received a vaccine that was either BNT162b2 or mRNA-1273, given as two doses. Neither prior SARS-CoV-2 infection nor positive nucleocapsid antibodies were present in the vaccine recipients. Half-medium exchanges with IL-2 medium took place on days 3 and 7. The CDR3 contains 15 residues. Per germline, CDR1 SEHNR and CDR2 FQNEAQ (reference sequence). The V end was cut by 2 bases, the J end by 7 bases, with 14 bases between. Sequenced by immunoSEQ multiplex PCR; TCRdb stores in-frame clones only, minus some. The table has roughly 43,000 clones, 65% to 80% seen once. About this clone: Its antigen is not known.

The sequence was obtained from a human donor who received a COVID-19 vaccine. Sequenced here: CD4+ T cells from PBMCs cultured with HCoV-OC43 spike peptides, sampled after COVID-19 vaccination. Subset defined: HCoV-OC43 spike overlapping peptide pool stimulation. This sequence joins TRBV7-9 and TRBJ1-4; the D is unclear. CDR3 bases: TGTGCCAGCAGCTTATCTGAAGTCGGCCGTGAAAAACTGTTTTTT. Translated, it gives CASSLSEVGREKLFF.